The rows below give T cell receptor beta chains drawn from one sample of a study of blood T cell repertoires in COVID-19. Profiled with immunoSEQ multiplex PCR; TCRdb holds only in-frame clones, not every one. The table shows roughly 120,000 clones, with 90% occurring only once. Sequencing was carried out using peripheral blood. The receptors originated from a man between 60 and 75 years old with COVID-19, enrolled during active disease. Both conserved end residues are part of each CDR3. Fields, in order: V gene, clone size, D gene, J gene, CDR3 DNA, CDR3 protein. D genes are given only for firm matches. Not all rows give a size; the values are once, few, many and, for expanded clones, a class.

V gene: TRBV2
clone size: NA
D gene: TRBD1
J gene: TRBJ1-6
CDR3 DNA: TGTGCCAGCAGTGTCGGACAGGGTAATAATTCACCCCTCCACTTT
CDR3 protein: CASSVGQGNNSPLHF

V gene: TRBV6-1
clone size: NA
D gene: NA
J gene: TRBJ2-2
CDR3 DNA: TGTGCCAGCAGTGAACGAGCCAGCGCGAACACCGGGGAGCTGTTTTTT
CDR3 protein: CASSERASANTGELFF

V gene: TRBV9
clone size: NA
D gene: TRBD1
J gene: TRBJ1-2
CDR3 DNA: TGTGCCAGCAGCGTGAGAGCCACATCCGGGACAGGGGAAGAGGATGGCTACACCTTC
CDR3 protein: CASSVRATSGTGEEDGYTF

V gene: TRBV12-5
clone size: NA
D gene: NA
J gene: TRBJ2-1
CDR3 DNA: TGTGCTAGTGGTTTATACGGGGGAAAGGGCTGGAATGAGCAGTTCTTC
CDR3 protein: CASGLYGGKGWNEQFF

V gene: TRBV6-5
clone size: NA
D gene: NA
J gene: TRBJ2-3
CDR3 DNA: TGTGCCAGCAGTTACTCGCAAGCCTCCACAGATACGCAGTATTTT
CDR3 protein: CASSYSQASTDTQYF

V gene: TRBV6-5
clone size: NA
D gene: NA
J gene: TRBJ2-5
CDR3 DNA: TGTGCCAGTTCCCGGGACAACCAAGAGACCCAGTACTTC
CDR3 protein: CASSRDNQETQYF

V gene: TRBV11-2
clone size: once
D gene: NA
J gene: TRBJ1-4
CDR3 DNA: TGTGCCAGCAGCTGGGAGGATAATGAAAAACTGTTTTTT
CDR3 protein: CASSWEDNEKLFF

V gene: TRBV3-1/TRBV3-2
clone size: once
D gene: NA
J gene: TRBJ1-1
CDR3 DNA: TGTGCCAGCAGCCAATACAGGGAGGGGAACACTGAAGCTTTCTTT
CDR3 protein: CASSQYREGNTEAFF

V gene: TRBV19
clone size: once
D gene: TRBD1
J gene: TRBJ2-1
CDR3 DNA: TGTGCCAGTAGACCGGGACAGGAGGCTTCCTACAATGAGCAGTTCTTC
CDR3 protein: CASRPGQEASYNEQFF

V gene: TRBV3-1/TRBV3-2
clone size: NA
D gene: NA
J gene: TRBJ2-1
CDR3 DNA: TGTGCCAGCAGCCTTAGAGGAAATCGCGATGAGCAGTTCTTC
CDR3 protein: CASSLRGNRDEQFF

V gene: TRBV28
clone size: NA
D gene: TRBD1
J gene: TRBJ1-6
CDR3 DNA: TGTGCCAGCTCACCAGGGGGGATTTACTCACCCCTCCACTTT
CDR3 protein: CASSPGGIYSPLHF

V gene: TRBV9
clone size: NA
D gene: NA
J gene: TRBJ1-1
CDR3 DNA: TGTGCCAGCAGCGAGGATCAAGGGGTCACTGAAGCTTTCTTT
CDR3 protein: CASSEDQGVTEAFF

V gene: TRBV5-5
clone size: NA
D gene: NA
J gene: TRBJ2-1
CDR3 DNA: TGTGCCAGCAGCTTGGCCGCGGGACAGCGATACAATGAGCAGTTCTTC
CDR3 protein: CASSLAAGQRYNEQFF

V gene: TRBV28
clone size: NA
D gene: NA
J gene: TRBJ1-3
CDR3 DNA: TGTGCCAGCAGTTCTCCCATCCCGAGGGACACCATATATTTT
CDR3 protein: CASSSPIPRDTIYF

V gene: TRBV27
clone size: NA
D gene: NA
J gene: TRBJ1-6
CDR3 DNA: TGTGCCAGCAGTTTATGGCTAGGGTCTGGGGCGTCACCCCTCCACTTT
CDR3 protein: CASSLWLGSGASPLHF

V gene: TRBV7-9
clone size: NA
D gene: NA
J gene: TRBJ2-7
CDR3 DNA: TGTGCCAGCAGCTTTCATCGGACAGTGAGAGAGCAGTACTTC
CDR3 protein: CASSFHRTVREQYF

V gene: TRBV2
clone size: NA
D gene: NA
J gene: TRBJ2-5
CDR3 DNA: TGTGCCAGCAGTGGGCTCATCATGGAGACCCAGTACTTC
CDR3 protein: CASSGLIMETQYF

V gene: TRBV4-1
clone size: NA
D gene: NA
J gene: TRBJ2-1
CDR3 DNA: TGCGCCAGCAGCCAAGATGCCCGGGGTAGCGGCTACAATGAGCAGTTCTTC
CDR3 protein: CASSQDARGSGYNEQFF

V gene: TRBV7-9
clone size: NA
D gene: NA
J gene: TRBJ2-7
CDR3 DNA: TGTGCCAGCAGCTCGACAGGCCCAGATTCCTACGAGCAGTACTTC
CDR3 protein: CASSSTGPDSYEQYF

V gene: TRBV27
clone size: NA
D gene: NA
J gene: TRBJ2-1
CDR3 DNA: TGTGCCAGCAGAGGGGGGGGATATGAGCAGTTCTTC
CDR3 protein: CASRGGGYEQFF

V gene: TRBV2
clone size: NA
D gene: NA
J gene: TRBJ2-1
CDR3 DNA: TGTGCCAGCAGTGGCGGGAAGGGTGAGCAGTTCTTC
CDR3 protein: CASSGGKGEQFF

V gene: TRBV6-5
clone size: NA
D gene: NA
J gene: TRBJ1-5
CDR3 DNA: TGTGCCAGCAGCCCCGGGGGGGGCCACGATCAGCCCCAGCATTTT
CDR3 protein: CASSPGGGHDQPQHF

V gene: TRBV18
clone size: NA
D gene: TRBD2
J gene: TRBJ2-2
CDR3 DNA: TGTGCCAGCTCCAAGCGGGACCTGACCGGGGAGCTGTTTTTT
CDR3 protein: CASSKRDLTGELFF

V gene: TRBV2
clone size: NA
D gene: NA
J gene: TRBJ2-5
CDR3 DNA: TGTGCCAGCAGTGTGGGCAGCGGACAAGAGACCCAGTACTTC
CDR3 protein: CASSVGSGQETQYF

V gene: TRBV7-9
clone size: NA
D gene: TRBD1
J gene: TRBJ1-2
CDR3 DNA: TGTGCCAGCAGTCCCGGACAGGGAGACTATGGCTACACCTTC
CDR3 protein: CASSPGQGDYGYTF

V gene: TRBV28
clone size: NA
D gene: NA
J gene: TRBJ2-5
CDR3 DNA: TGTGCCAGCAGTTCCCTGCCAGCGTACTCCCAAGAGACCCAGTACTTC
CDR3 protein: CASSSLPAYSQETQYF

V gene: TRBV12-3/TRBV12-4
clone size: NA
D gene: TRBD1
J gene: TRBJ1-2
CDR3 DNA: TGTGCCAGCAGCCGGACAGGGGTTGGCTACACCTTC
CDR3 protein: CASSRTGVGYTF

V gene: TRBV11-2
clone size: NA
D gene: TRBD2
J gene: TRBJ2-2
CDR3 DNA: TGTGCCAGCTCCCTAGCGGGCGGGGAGCTGTTTTTT
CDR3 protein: CASSLAGGELFF

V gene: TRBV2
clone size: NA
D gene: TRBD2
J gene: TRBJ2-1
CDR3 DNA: TGTGCCAGCAGTGGGGCGGGAGTTATGAATGAGCAGTTCTTC
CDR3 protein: CASSGAGVMNEQFF

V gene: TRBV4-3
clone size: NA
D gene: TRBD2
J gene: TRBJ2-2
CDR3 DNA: TGCGCCAGCAGCCCGGGGACTAGCGGCTCGAACACCGGGGAGCTGTTTTTT
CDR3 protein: CASSPGTSGSNTGELFF

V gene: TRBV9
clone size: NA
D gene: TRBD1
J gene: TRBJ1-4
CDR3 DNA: TGTGCCAGCAGCGGGGACAGAGGAGGAGAAAAACTGTTTTTT
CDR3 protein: CASSGDRGGEKLFF

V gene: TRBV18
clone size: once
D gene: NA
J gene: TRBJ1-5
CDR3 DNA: TGTGCCAGCTCACCAATGGGCAGGGGTCAGCCCCAGCATTTT
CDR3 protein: CASSPMGRGQPQHF

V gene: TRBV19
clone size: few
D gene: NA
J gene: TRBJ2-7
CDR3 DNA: TGTGCCAGTAGTATTACCGCCTGGCAGGGATCGAACGAGCAGTACTTC
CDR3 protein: CASSITAWQGSNEQYF

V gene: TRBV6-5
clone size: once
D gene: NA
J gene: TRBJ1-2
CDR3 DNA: TGTGCCAGCATTCAGGGGCGGGTAAGGGATGGCTACACCTTC
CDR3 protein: CASIQGRVRDGYTF

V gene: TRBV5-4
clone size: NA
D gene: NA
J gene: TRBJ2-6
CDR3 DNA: TGTGCCAGCCTAGCGTCTGGGGCCAACGTCCTGACTTTC
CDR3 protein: CASLASGANVLTF